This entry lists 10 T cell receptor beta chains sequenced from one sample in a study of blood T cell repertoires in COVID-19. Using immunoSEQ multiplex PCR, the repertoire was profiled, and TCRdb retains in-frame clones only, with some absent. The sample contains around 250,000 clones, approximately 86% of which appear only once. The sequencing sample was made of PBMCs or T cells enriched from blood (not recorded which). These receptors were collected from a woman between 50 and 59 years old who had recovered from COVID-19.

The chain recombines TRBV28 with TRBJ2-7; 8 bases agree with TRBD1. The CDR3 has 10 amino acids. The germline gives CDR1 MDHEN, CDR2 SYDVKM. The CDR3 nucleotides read TGTGCCAGCATTCGGACAGGGTTAATTGTC. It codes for CASIRTGLIV.

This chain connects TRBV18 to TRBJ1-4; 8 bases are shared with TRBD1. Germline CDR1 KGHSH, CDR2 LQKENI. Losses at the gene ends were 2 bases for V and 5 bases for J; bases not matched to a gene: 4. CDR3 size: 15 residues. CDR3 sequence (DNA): TGTGCCAGCTCACCATGGACAGGGACAAATGAAAAACTGTTTTTT. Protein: CASSPWTGTNEKLFF.

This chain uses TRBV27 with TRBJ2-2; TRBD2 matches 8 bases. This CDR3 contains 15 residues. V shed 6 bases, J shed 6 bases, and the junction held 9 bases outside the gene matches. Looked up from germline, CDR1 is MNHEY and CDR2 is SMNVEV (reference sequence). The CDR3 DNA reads TGTGCCAGCAGCTTAAGCGGGAGACGGCCCGGGGAGCTGTTTTTT. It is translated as CASSLSGRRPGELFF.

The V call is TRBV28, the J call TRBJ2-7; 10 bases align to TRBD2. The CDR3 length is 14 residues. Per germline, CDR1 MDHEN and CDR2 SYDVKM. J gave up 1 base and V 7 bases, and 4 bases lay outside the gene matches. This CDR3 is CASKRAGGSYEQYF. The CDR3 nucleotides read TGTGCCAGCAAAAGAGCGGGAGGGTCCTACGAGCAGTACTTC.

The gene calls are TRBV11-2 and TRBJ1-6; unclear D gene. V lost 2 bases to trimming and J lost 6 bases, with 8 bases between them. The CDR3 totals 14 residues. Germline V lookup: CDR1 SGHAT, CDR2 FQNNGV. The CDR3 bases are TGTGCCAGCAGCTTAAGACACGGTAATTCACCCCTCCACTTT. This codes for CASSLRHGNSPLHF.

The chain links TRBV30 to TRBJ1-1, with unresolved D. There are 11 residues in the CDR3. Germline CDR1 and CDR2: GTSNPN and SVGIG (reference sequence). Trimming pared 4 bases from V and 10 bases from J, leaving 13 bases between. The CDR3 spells CAWIGRVVAFF. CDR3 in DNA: TGTGCCTGGATCGGGAGGGTTGTAGCTTTCTTT. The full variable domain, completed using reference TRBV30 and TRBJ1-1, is SQTIHQWPATLVQPVGSPLSLECTVEGTSNPNLYWYRQAAGRGLQLLFYSVGIGQISSEVPQNLSASRPQDRQFILSSKKLLLSDSGFYLCAWIGRVVAFFGQGTRLTVV.

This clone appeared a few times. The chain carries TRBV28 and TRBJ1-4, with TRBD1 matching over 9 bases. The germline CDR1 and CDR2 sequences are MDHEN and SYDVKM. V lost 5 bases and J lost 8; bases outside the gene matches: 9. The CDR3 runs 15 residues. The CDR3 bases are TGTGCCAGCAGTCCAAGGACAGGGGCGAGCGAAAAACTGTTTTTT. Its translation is CASSPRTGASEKLFF.

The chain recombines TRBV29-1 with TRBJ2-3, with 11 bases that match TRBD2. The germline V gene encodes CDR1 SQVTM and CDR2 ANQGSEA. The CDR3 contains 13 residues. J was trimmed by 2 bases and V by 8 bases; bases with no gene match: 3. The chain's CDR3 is CSLAGGNTDTQYF. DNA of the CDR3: TGCAGCCTAGCGGGAGGCAACACAGATACGCAGTATTTT.

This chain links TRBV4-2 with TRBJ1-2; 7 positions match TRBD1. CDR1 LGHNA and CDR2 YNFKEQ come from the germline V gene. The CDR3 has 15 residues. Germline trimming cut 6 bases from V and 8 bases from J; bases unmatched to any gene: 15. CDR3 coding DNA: TGTGCCAGCAGTCCGGGACAGACTTCTATGCGAGGCTACACCTTC. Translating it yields CASSPGQTSMRGYTF.

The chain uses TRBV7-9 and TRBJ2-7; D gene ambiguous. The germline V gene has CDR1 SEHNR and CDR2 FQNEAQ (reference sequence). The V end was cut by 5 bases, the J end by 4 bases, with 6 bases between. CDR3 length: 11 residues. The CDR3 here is CASSHEYEQYF. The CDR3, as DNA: TGTGCCAGCAGCCACGAGTACGAGCAGTACTTC.